These 24 T cell receptor beta chains came from one sample sequenced in a study of blood T cell repertoires in COVID-19. TCRdb's table, derived via immunoSEQ multiplex PCR, lists solely in-frame clones and lacks some. Among around 100,000 clones listed, roughly 86% were seen once. Input material: peripheral blood. These receptors were collected from a woman aged 30 to 39 with acute or convalescent COVID-19.

The V and J genes are TRBV11-3 and TRBJ1-1; D unresolved. Germline V gene data show CDR1 as SGHNT and CDR2 as YENEEA. The germline V and J ends were trimmed by 2 bases and 4 bases, with 8 bases remaining between them. The CDR3 has 13 amino acids. CDR3 amino acids: CASSLWRGTEAFF. CDR3 DNA: TGTGCCAGCAGCTTATGGCGGGGCACTGAAGCTTTCTTT.

CDR3 sequence reads: CASSFNSYGYTF. CDR3 bases: TGTGCCAGCAGTTTTAACAGCTATGGCTACACCTTC. This chain uses TRBV7-9 with TRBJ1-2, with D unresolved. Germline V gene data show CDR1 as SEHNR and CDR2 as FQNEAQ (reference sequence). The length of the CDR3 is 12 residues. Trimming pared 6 bases from V and 4 bases from J, leaving 9 bases between. Full variable domain (remainder filled in from reference TRBV7-9 and TRBJ1-2): DTGVSQNPRHKITKRGQNVTFRCDPISEHNRLYWYRQTLGQGPEFLTYFQNEAQLEKSRLLSDRFSAERPKGSFSTLEIQRTEQGDSAMYLCASSFNSYGYTFGSGTRLTVV.

The gene calls are TRBV5-1 and TRBJ2-1; 7 bases are shared with TRBD1. This CDR3 region has 17 residues. The junction had 16 bases not matched to a gene; V was cut back by 3 bases and J by 7 bases. CDR1 and CDR2 from the germline V gene are SGHRS and YFSETQ. This CDR3 reads CASSSLSTGYLNNEQFF. The CDR3 DNA reads as TGCGCCAGCAGCTCCCTATCGACAGGGTACCTCAATAATGAGCAGTTCTTC.

The table lists this clone with a count of one. The chain combines TRBV28 with TRBJ1-1; D not certain. CDR3 length: 13 residues. Between the trimmed V and J ends, which lost 2 bases and 0 bases, there was a span of 4 bases. Germline-derived CDR1 and CDR2 are MDHEN and SYDVKM. The CDR3 DNA sequence: TGTGCCAGCAGTTTAGACTTGAACACTGAAGCTTTCTTT. It is translated as CASSLDLNTEAFF.

The rearrangement joins TRBV12-3 or TRBV12-4 to TRBJ1-2, with D possibly TRBD1 on 5 matching bases. V was clipped by 7 bases and J by 6 bases, with 15 bases between them. The CDR3 is 13 amino acids. CDR3 coding DNA: TGTGCCAGCATGCAGTGGGGCAGGGATGGCTACACCTTC. Translation gives CASMQWGRDGYTF.

The DNA of the CDR3 is TGTGCCAGCATTTTTTCCGAGGGTGAAAAACTGTTTTTT. The encoded protein is CASIFSEGEKLFF. The V call is TRBV5-6, the J call TRBJ1-4, with no clear D. The CDR3 spans 13 residues. The V and J ends lost 6 bases and 7 bases respectively, with 13 bases between them. Per the germline V gene, CDR1 is SGHDT and CDR2 is YYEEEE.

The gene calls are TRBV5-1 and TRBJ2-4; TRBD1 matches at 10 bases. J was trimmed by 7 bases and V by 7 bases; bases with no gene match: 8. This CDR3 has 14 residues. Germline CDR1 is SGHRS and CDR2 is YFSETQ. The CDR3 region is CASSTGGQGNIQYF. The CDR3 nucleotides are TGCGCCAGCTCTACCGGGGGACAGGGGAACATTCAGTACTTC.

This chain links TRBV7-9 with TRBJ2-7, with a possible D match to TRBD1 (8 bases). The germline V and J ends were trimmed by 1 base and 1 base, with 23 bases remaining between them. The CDR3 has 19 residues. Germline V gene data show CDR1 as SEHNR and CDR2 as FQNEAQ (reference sequence). This CDR3 is CASSLGPGGTGSLSYEQYF. CDR3 in DNA: TGTGCCAGCAGCTTAGGGCCCGGGGGGACAGGCTCATTATCCTACGAGCAGTACTTC.

This clone showed up just a few times. The chain recombines TRBV7-3 with TRBJ2-2; D might be TRBD1 (6 bases). Per germline, CDR1 SGHTA and CDR2 FQGTGA. The ends were cut back, 5 bases at V and 0 bases at J, with 13 bases in the middle. The CDR3 spans 16 residues. The CDR3: CASSVDRITNTGELFF. CDR3 sequence (DNA): TGTGCCAGCAGCGTAGACAGGATAACGAACACCGGGGAGCTGTTTTTT. The whole variable domain, remainder taken from reference TRBV7-3 and TRBJ2-2, is GAGVSQTPSNKVTEKGKYVELRCDPISGHTALYWYRQSLGQGPEFLIYFQGTGAADDSGLPNDRFFAVRPEGSVSTLKIQRTERGDSAVYLCASSVDRITNTGELFFGEGSRLTVL.

The chain combines TRBV5-6 with TRBJ2-1, with D tentatively TRBD1 (6 bases). V was clipped by 3 bases and J by 7 bases, with 17 bases between them. Germline values: CDR1 SGHDT, CDR2 YYEEEE. The CDR3 has 15 amino acids. CDR3 coding DNA: TGTGCCAGCAGCTCCCGGCTGGGGGCCGGGAATGAGCAGTTCTTC. Translating it yields CASSSRLGAGNEQFF.

This clone was seen a handful of times. This CDR3 reads CAISEGTGIVGSPLHF. The CDR3 DNA reads TGTGCCATCAGTGAGGGGACAGGCATAGTAGGTTCACCCCTCCACTTT. V gene TRBV10-3 combines with J gene TRBJ1-6, with 8 bases lining up with TRBD1. This CDR3 has 16 residues. Trimming cost V 2 bases and J 9 bases; bases outside gene matches: 9. Germline V lookup: CDR1 ENHRY, CDR2 SYGVKD.

The genes are TRBV7-9 and TRBJ1-1; TRBD1 aligns across 9 bases. V shed 5 bases and J 3 bases; nucleotides not matched to a gene: 7. This CDR3 is built from 15 residues. Germline CDR1 reads SEHNR; CDR2 reads FQNEAQ (reference sequence). The CDR3 reads CASSTNRGQYTEAFF. Written as DNA, the CDR3 is TGTGCCAGCAGCACAAACAGGGGGCAATACACTGAAGCTTTCTTT.

V usage is TRBV5-1 and J usage is TRBJ2-2; D is uncertain. The CDR3 sequence is 12 residues long. V shed 3 bases and J shed 4 bases, with 4 bases lying between them. Germline V gene sequence: CDR1 SGHRS, CDR2 YFSETQ. The CDR3 region has the DNA TGCGCCAGCAGCTCTAGCACCGGGGAGCTGTTTTTT. Translation: CASSSSTGELFF.

This chain joins TRBV19 and TRBJ1-1; TRBD1 matches at 9 bases. V lost 4 bases to trimming and J lost 5 bases; unmatched junction nucleotides: 8. CDR1 and CDR2 from the germline V gene are LNHDA and SQIVND (reference sequence). The CDR3 is made up of 15 amino acids. The CDR3 protein is CASSTGTGRGTEAFF. CDR3 bases: TGTGCCAGTAGTACAGGGACAGGGAGGGGAACTGAAGCTTTCTTT. The whole variable domain, filled in from reference TRBV19 and TRBJ1-1, reads DGGITQSPKYLFRKEGQNVTLSCEQNLNHDAMYWYRQDPGQGLRLIYYSQIVNDFQKGDIAEGYSVSREKKESFPLTVTSAQKNPTAFYLCASSTGTGRGTEAFFGQGTRLTVV.

The rearrangement uses TRBV7-9 and TRBJ2-5; 9 bases are shared with TRBD1. The ends lost 4 bases at V and 5 bases at J; junction bases unmatched: 5. The CDR3 is made up of 14 amino acids. The germline CDR1 and CDR2 sequences are SEHNR and FQNEAQ (reference sequence). The CDR3 protein is CASSSTGGRETQYF. CDR3 bases: TGTGCCAGCAGCTCGACAGGGGGGCGGGAGACCCAGTACTTC.

The rearrangement joins TRBV28 to TRBJ2-7; 10 bases agree with TRBD1. The CDR3 runs 15 residues. The germline gives CDR1 MDHEN, CDR2 SYDVKM. V trimming: 6 bases; J trimming: 4 bases; junction bases outside the gene matches: 9. CDR3 bases: TGTGCCAGCAGGGAGGGGGGACAGGGGAGGTACGAGCAGTACTTC. This gives the protein CASREGGQGRYEQYF.

CDR3 in amino acids: CASSFRDRGKNEQFF. CDR3 coding DNA: TGTGCCAGCAGCTTTCGGGACAGGGGGAAAAATGAGCAGTTCTTC. The chain couples TRBV5-6 to TRBJ2-1; TRBD1 matches at 11 bases. The CDR3 spans 15 residues. The germline V gene has CDR1 SGHDT and CDR2 YYEEEE. Trimming cost V 2 bases and J 7 bases; bases outside gene matches: 5.

The rearrangement uses TRBV3-1 (or the pseudogene TRBV3-2) and TRBJ2-3; 10 bases match TRBD2. CDR3 size: 14 residues. J gave up 5 bases and V 4 bases, and 3 bases lay outside the gene matches. The V gene's germline CDR1 is LGHDT and CDR2 YNNKEL (reference sequence). This CDR3 reads CASSPASGRDTQYF. The CDR3 nucleotides are TGTGCCAGCAGCCCAGCTAGCGGGAGAGATACGCAGTATTTT.

This chain's CDR3 is CASSSDDTTNYGYTF. The CDR3 DNA sequence: TGTGCCAGCAGTTCCGACGACACGACTAACTATGGCTACACCTTC. The chain joins TRBV27 to TRBJ1-2; D unresolved. The V end was cut by 4 bases, the J end by 0 bases, with 12 bases between. This CDR3 region has 15 residues. CDR1 MNHEY and CDR2 SMNVEV come from the germline V gene (reference sequence).

The chain is built from TRBV5-1 and TRBJ2-7, with 15 positions matching TRBD2. CDR1 and CDR2 from the germline V gene are SGHRS and YFSETQ. Trimming at V came to 6 bases and at J to 4 bases, leaving 5 bases not matched to a gene. The CDR3 totals 15 residues. CDR3 sequence reads: CASKEGLAGGYEQYF. The CDR3 DNA is TGCGCCAGCAAGGAAGGACTAGCGGGGGGGTACGAGCAGTACTTC.

This sequence joins TRBV5-1 and TRBJ1-2; weak D call: TRBD1 (6 bases). The V gene lost 4 bases and the J gene lost 4 bases, with 11 bases spanning the gap. The CDR3 sequence is 13 residues long. In germline, CDR1 is SGHRS, CDR2 YFSETQ. The CDR3 nucleotides read TGCGCCAGCAGCCAGGGACAAACCTATGGCTACACCTTC. Encoded protein: CASSQGQTYGYTF.

This chain links TRBV27 with TRBJ2-7, with 8 bases matching TRBD2. Germline V gene data show CDR1 as MNHEY and CDR2 as SMNVEV (reference sequence). The length of the CDR3 is 15 residues. Unmatched junction bases numbered 4, after V lost 0 bases and J lost 3 bases. The CDR3 here is CASSLSGGGFYEQYF. CDR3 nucleotides: TGTGCCAGCAGTTTATCGGGCGGGGGGTTCTACGAGCAGTACTTC.

The V and J genes are TRBV4-1 and TRBJ2-3; D is perhaps TRBD2 (6 bases). Looked up from germline, CDR1 is MGHRA and CDR2 is YSYEKL. Trimming stripped 0 bases from V and 0 bases from J, with 16 bases between. This CDR3 region has 18 residues. The CDR3: CASSQDGGPADSTDTQYF. CDR3 bases: TGCGCCAGCAGCCAAGATGGAGGGCCAGCGGATAGCACAGATACGCAGTATTTT.

V usage is TRBV28 and J usage is TRBJ1-1; D gene ambiguous. Germline assignment: CDR1 MDHEN and CDR2 SYDVKM. The V end lost 11 bases, the J end lost 5 bases, and 12 bases lay between the germline ends. This CDR3 region has 11 residues. The DNA of the CDR3 is TGTGCCGCCGGGAGGACGACTGAAGCTTTCTTT. Amino acid sequence: CAAGRTTEAFF.